This T cell receptor (beta chain) was profiled in a study of control samples from healthy donors and cancer patients. Deletions cut 3 bases from V and 0 bases from J, with 13 bases between. Germline loops: CDR1 SGDLS, CDR2 YYNGEE. This CDR3 has 16 amino acids. Sequencing used immunoSEQ multiplex PCR; TCRdb keeps in-frame clones, though not all of them. This table holds roughly 200,000 clones, 90% to 95% found once. This rearrangement joins TRBV9 to TRBJ1-5, with D hard to call. What was sequenced was blood. The sequence was obtained from a man in his late teens or twenties in good health. The CDR3 sequence is CASSATVDNSNQPQHF. CDR3 in DNA: TGTGCCAGCAGCGCCACCGTGGATAATAGCAATCAGCCCCAGCATTTT.